A selection of T cell receptor beta chains follows, all from one sample in a study of shared clonotypes between healthy human individuals. The repertoire was sequenced with immunoSEQ multiplex PCR; TCRdb's copy has only in-frame clones and lacks some. The profile shows under 2,500,000 clones, 90% to 96% of them singletons. Material for sequencing was naive CD4+ T cells sorted from blood. Receptor source: a man aged 18 to 30 in good health. Both conserved end residues are part of each CDR3. Each record gives: J gene, V gene, D gene, clone size, CDR3 protein, CDR3 DNA. The D gene is left open where the match is weak. Where a row states a size, it is once, few, many or the class of an expanded clone; other rows omit it.

J: TRBJ2-3
V: TRBV5-1
D: TRBD1
size: .
CDR3: CASSLRDRAGTDTQYF
DNA: TGCGCCAGCAGCTTGCGCGACAGGGCTGGCACAGATACGCAGTATTTT

J: TRBJ2-7
V: TRBV20-1
D: .
size: .
CDR3: CSASIGNEQYF
DNA: TGCAGTGCTAGTATAGGAAACGAGCAGTACTTC

J: TRBJ1-2
V: TRBV5-1
D: TRBD1
size: .
CDR3: CASSEGQGRYGYTF
DNA: TGCGCCAGCAGCGAGGGACAGGGAAGGTATGGCTACACCTTC

J: TRBJ1-3
V: TRBV2
D: .
size: .
CDR3: CASSEALRQVNF
DNA: TGTGCCAGCAGTGAAGCGCTTCGACAGGTTAATTTT

J: TRBJ2-3
V: TRBV29-1
D: TRBD2
size: .
CDR3: CSVRMGGETDTQYF
DNA: TGCAGCGTTCGAATGGGAGGGGAAACAGATACGCAGTATTTT

J: TRBJ2-7
V: TRBV18
D: .
size: .
CDR3: CASSRTANYEQYF
DNA: TGTGCCAGCTCGCGGACAGCGAACTACGAGCAGTACTTC

J: TRBJ2-6
V: TRBV30
D: .
size: .
CDR3: CAWQGTGANVLTF
DNA: TGTGCCTGGCAGGGGACCGGGGCCAACGTCCTGACTTTC

J: TRBJ2-3
V: TRBV9
D: .
size: .
CDR3: CASSVGGMSTDTQYF
DNA: TGTGCCAGCAGCGTAGGCGGAATGAGCACAGATACGCAGTATTTT

J: TRBJ1-4
V: TRBV6-5
D: .
size: .
CDR3: CASSGGPATNEKLFF
DNA: TGTGCCAGCAGCGGAGGCCCGGCAACTAATGAAAAACTGTTTTTT

J: TRBJ1-6
V: TRBV30
D: .
size: .
CDR3: CAWSRDGLFNSPLHF
DNA: TGTGCCTGGAGCCGGGACGGATTATTTAATTCACCCCTCCACTTT

J: TRBJ2-5
V: TRBV5-5
D: .
size: .
CDR3: CASSLMVEQETQYF
DNA: TGTGCCAGCAGCTTGATGGTAGAGCAAGAGACCCAGTACTTC

J: TRBJ2-7
V: TRBV5-4
D: TRBD1
size: .
CDR3: CASSLDRGTFNEQYF
DNA: TGTGCCAGCAGCTTGGACAGGGGGACTTTTAACGAGCAGTACTTC

J: TRBJ1-3
V: TRBV25-1
D: .
size: .
CDR3: CASSDRKHFSGNTIYF
DNA: TGTGCCAGCAGTGATAGAAAGCACTTCTCTGGAAACACCATATATTTT

J: TRBJ2-3
V: TRBV7-9
D: TRBD2
size: .
CDR3: CASSLDGGGSTDTQYF
DNA: TGTGCCAGCAGCTTAGACGGCGGGGGATCCACAGATACGCAGTATTTT

J: TRBJ2-2
V: TRBV30
D: .
size: .
CDR3: CAWRGDTGELFF
DNA: TGTGCCTGGAGAGGTGACACCGGGGAGCTGTTTTTT

J: TRBJ2-1
V: TRBV6-1
D: .
size: .
CDR3: CASSKMAGSNEQFF
DNA: TGTGCCAGCAGCAAGATGGCCGGCTCCAATGAGCAGTTCTTC

J: TRBJ2-1
V: TRBV10-1
D: TRBD2
size: .
CDR3: CASSQAGTSGSNEQFF
DNA: TGCGCCAGCAGCCAGGCCGGGACTAGCGGGTCCAATGAGCAGTTCTTC

J: TRBJ1-2
V: TRBV5-1
D: TRBD1
size: .
CDR3: CASSQVGRGLDYGYTF
DNA: TGCGCCAGCAGCCAGGTGGGCAGGGGGCTTGACTATGGCTACACCTTC

J: TRBJ2-2
V: TRBV20-1
D: .
size: .
CDR3: CSARRGRELFF
DNA: TGCAGTGCTAGGAGGGGAAGGGAGCTGTTTTTT

J: TRBJ2-4
V: TRBV7-2
D: .
size: once
CDR3: CASSLGASGIQYF
DNA: TGTGCCAGCAGCTTGGGGGCCTCCGGCATTCAGTACTTC

J: TRBJ2-1
V: TRBV7-6
D: TRBD2
size: .
CDR3: CASSSNPGTSGRVEQFF
DNA: TGTGCCAGCAGCTCCAACCCCGGGACTAGCGGGAGGGTTGAGCAGTTCTTC

J: TRBJ1-3
V: TRBV19
D: TRBD1
size: .
CDR3: CASRQDRAGNTIYF
DNA: TGTGCCAGTAGACAGGACAGGGCTGGAAACACCATATATTTT

J: TRBJ2-3
V: TRBV30
D: .
size: .
CDR3: CAWKTVDTQYF
DNA: TGTGCCTGGAAGACAGTAGATACGCAGTATTTT

J: TRBJ2-2
V: TRBV30
D: .
size: .
CDR3: CAWSGNPVITGELFF
DNA: TGTGCCTGGAGTGGGAACCCCGTGATCACCGGGGAGCTGTTTTTT

J: TRBJ1-2
V: TRBV7-9
D: .
size: .
CDR3: CASSLAGGRDGYTF
DNA: TGTGCCAGCAGCTTAGCAGGGGGGAGAGATGGCTACACCTTC

J: TRBJ2-1
V: TRBV6-6
D: .
size: .
CDR3: CASPPSPGSSYNEQFF
DNA: TGTGCCAGCCCACCCTCGCCAGGGTCCTCCTACAATGAGCAGTTCTTC

J: TRBJ2-5
V: TRBV14
D: .
size: once
CDR3: CASSPSRGLEETQYF
DNA: TGTGCCAGCAGCCCCAGCAGGGGCCTTGAAGAGACCCAGTACTTC

J: TRBJ1-6
V: TRBV5-1
D: .
size: .
CDR3: CASSLMETNSPLHF
DNA: TGCGCCAGCAGCTTGATGGAGACCAATTCACCCCTCCACTTT

J: TRBJ2-2
V: TRBV19
D: .
size: .
CDR3: CASSMRNSPNTGELFF
DNA: TGTGCCAGTAGTATGCGGAACTCTCCGAACACCGGGGAGCTGTTTTTT

J: TRBJ2-5
V: TRBV29-1
D: .
size: .
CDR3: CSVLTGTKKNQETQYF
DNA: TGCAGCGTTTTAACCGGGACCAAGAAAAACCAAGAGACCCAGTACTTC

J: TRBJ2-5
V: TRBV9
D: .
size: .
CDR3: CASSPRVADQETQYF
DNA: TGTGCCAGCAGCCCGAGGGTAGCGGACCAAGAGACCCAGTACTTC

J: TRBJ2-2
V: TRBV18
D: .
size: .
CDR3: CASSPPSVNTGELFF
DNA: TGTGCCAGCTCGCCCCCTAGCGTGAACACCGGGGAGCTGTTTTTT

J: TRBJ1-4
V: TRBV9
D: .
size: .
CDR3: CASSPQQGRGEKLFF
DNA: TGTGCCAGCAGCCCCCAACAGGGAAGGGGTGAAAAACTGTTTTTT

J: TRBJ1-5
V: TRBV19
D: .
size: .
CDR3: CASSMVFGPQHF
DNA: TGTGCCAGTAGTATGGTTTTCGGTCCCCAGCATTTT

J: TRBJ1-2
V: TRBV4-1
D: .
size: .
CDR3: CASSQVGRYGYTF
DNA: TGCGCCAGCAGCCAAGTCGGCCGCTATGGCTACACCTTC

J: TRBJ1-3
V: TRBV18
D: .
size: .
CDR3: CASSPYGHGNTIYF
DNA: TGTGCCAGCTCTCCTTACGGACACGGAAACACCATATATTTT

J: TRBJ2-4
V: TRBV6-5
D: TRBD2
size: .
CDR3: CASSYSSGGSIQYF
DNA: TGTGCCAGCAGTTACTCGAGCGGGGGCTCGATTCAGTACTTC

J: TRBJ2-7
V: TRBV5-4
D: TRBD2
size: .
CDR3: CASSLEAGTYEQYF
DNA: TGTGCCAGCAGCTTAGAAGCGGGAACCTACGAGCAGTACTTC

J: TRBJ2-7
V: TRBV7-2
D: .
size: .
CDR3: CASSLMQGSSYEQYF
DNA: TGTGCCAGCAGCTTAATGCAGGGTAGCTCCTACGAGCAGTACTTC

J: TRBJ1-6
V: TRBV5-5
D: .
size: .
CDR3: CASSATTAWSSYNSPLHF
DNA: TGTGCCAGCAGCGCAACCACAGCTTGGAGCTCCTATAATTCACCCCTCCACTTT

J: TRBJ1-5
V: TRBV5-6
D: TRBD1
size: .
CDR3: CASSVGQGAGQPQHF
DNA: TGTGCCAGCAGCGTGGGACAGGGGGCCGGTCAGCCCCAGCATTTT

J: TRBJ1-4
V: TRBV7-2
D: .
size: few
CDR3: CASSAEGQLNAKLFF
DNA: TGTGCCAGCAGCGCAGAGGGGCAACTGAACGCAAAACTGTTTTTT

J: TRBJ2-1
V: TRBV5-8
D: .
size: .
CDR3: CASSLDRYNEQFF
DNA: TGTGCCAGCAGCTTGGACCGTTACAATGAGCAGTTCTTC

J: TRBJ2-3
V: TRBV19
D: TRBD2
size: .
CDR3: CASRKRDSTDTQYF
DNA: TGTGCCAGTAGAAAGCGGGATTCCACAGATACGCAGTATTTT

J: TRBJ2-1
V: TRBV15
D: TRBD2
size: .
CDR3: CATSRGLNNEQFF
DNA: TGTGCCACCAGCAGGGGACTAAACAATGAGCAGTTCTTC

J: TRBJ1-4
V: TRBV5-3
D: TRBD1
size: .
CDR3: CARNLRTGGEKLFF
DNA: TGTGCCAGAAACTTACGGACAGGAGGAGAAAAACTGTTTTTT

J: TRBJ1-6
V: TRBV6-5
D: TRBD1
size: .
CDR3: CASRRDRGLSSPLHF
DNA: TGTGCCAGCAGGAGAGACAGGGGGCTTTCTTCACCCCTCCACTTT

J: TRBJ1-4
V: TRBV2
D: .
size: once
CDR3: CASRTEVNEKLFF
DNA: TGTGCCAGCAGGACGGAGGTTAATGAAAAACTGTTTTTT

J: TRBJ2-6
V: TRBV27
D: .
size: .
CDR3: CASSFGRSSGANVLTF
DNA: TGTGCCAGCAGTTTCGGCAGGAGCTCTGGGGCCAACGTCCTGACTTTC

J: TRBJ1-2
V: TRBV19
D: TRBD1
size: few
CDR3: CASYRTGGQLDGYTF
DNA: TGTGCCAGTTATAGGACAGGGGGCCAGCTCGATGGCTACACCTTC

J: TRBJ1-2
V: TRBV4-1
D: .
size: .
CDR3: CASSQDRAGVGYTF
DNA: TGCGCCAGCAGCCAAGATCGGGCAGGGGTCGGCTACACCTTC

J: TRBJ2-4
V: TRBV27
D: TRBD1
size: .
CDR3: CASMGEGGEAKNIQYF
DNA: TGTGCCAGCATGGGTGAAGGGGGCGAAGCCAAAAACATTCAGTACTTC

J: TRBJ2-5
V: TRBV5-4
D: TRBD2
size: .
CDR3: CASSSMTSGGQETQYF
DNA: TGTGCCAGCAGCTCAATGACTAGCGGGGGGCAAGAGACCCAGTACTTC

J: TRBJ1-1
V: TRBV30
D: .
size: few
CDR3: CAWSVSGKGDTEAFF
DNA: TGTGCCTGGAGTGTGTCGGGGAAAGGTGACACTGAAGCTTTCTTT

J: TRBJ2-1
V: TRBV5-1
D: TRBD2
size: .
CDR3: CASSLGTSGYNEQFF
DNA: TGCGCCAGCAGCTTGGGTACTAGCGGCTACAATGAGCAGTTCTTC

J: TRBJ2-7
V: TRBV19
D: TRBD1
size: .
CDR3: CASSTILQGYYEQYF
DNA: TGTGCCAGTAGTACGATTCTACAGGGGTACTACGAGCAGTACTTC

J: TRBJ1-1
V: TRBV2
D: .
size: .
CDR3: CASSTEPGTEAFF
DNA: TGTGCCAGCAGTACGGAGCCAGGCACTGAAGCTTTCTTT

J: TRBJ2-2
V: TRBV6-5
D: .
size: .
CDR3: CASTWDQPTGELFF
DNA: TGTGCCAGCACCTGGGACCAACCCACCGGGGAGCTGTTTTTT

J: TRBJ2-3
V: TRBV5-6
D: .
size: once
CDR3: CASREGGGTDTQYF
DNA: TGTGCCAGCAGGGAGGGCGGTGGGACAGATACGCAGTATTTT